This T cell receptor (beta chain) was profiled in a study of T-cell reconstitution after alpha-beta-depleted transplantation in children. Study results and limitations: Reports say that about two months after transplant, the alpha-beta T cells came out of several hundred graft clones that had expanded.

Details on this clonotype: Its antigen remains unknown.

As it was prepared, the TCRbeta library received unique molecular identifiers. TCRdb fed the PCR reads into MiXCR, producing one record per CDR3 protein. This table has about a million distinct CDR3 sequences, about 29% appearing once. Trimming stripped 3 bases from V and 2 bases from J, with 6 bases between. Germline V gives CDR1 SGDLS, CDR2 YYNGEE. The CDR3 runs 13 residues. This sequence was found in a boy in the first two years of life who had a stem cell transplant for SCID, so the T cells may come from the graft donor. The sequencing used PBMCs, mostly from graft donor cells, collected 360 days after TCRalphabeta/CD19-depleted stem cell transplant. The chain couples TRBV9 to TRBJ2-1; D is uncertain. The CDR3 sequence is CASSGSAYNEQFF. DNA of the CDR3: TGTGCCAGCAGCGGGTCAGCCTACAATGAGCAGTTCTTC.